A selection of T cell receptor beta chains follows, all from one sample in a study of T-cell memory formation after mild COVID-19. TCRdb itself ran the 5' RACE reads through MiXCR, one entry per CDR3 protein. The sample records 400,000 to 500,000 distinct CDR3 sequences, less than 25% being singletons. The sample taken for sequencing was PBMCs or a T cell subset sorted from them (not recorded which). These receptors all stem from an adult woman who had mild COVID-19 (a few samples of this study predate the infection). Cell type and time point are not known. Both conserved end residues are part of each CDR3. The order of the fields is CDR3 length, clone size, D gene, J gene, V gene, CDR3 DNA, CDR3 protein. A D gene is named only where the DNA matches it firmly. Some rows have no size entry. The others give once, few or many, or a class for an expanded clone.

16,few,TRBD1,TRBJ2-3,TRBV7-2,TGTGCCAGCAGCTTACAGGGGGCCCTAAGCACAGATACGCAGTATTTT,CASSLQGALSTDTQYF
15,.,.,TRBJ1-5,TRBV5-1,TGCGCCAGCAGCTTGGCCGGAAGGTATAATCAGCCCCAGCATTTT,CASSLAGRYNQPQHF
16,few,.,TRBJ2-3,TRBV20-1,TGCAGTGCTAGAGATCAATGGAGACAGTACACAGATACGCAGTATTTT,CSARDQWRQYTDTQYF
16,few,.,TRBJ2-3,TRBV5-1,TGCGCCAGCAGCTTGGGGCTAGATGAATCCACAGATACGCAGTATTTT,CASSLGLDESTDTQYF
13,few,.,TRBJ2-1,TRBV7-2,TGTGCCAGCCTCCGGGCGCGATACAATGAGCAGTTCTTC,CASLRARYNEQFF
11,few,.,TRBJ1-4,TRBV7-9,TGTGCCATCCCGACGGCTGAAAAACTGTTTTTT,CAIPTAEKLFF
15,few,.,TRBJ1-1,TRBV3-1,TGTGCCAGCAGCCCAGAGATGAAGGGCGCCACTGAAGCTTTCTTT,CASSPEMKGATEAFF
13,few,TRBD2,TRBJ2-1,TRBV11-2,TGTGCCAGCAGCCAGGGACTATACAATGAGCAGTTCTTC,CASSQGLYNEQFF
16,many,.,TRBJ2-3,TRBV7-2,TGTGCCAGCAGCTTAACCTGGACTACCCGCACAGATACGCAGTATTTT,CASSLTWTTRTDTQYF
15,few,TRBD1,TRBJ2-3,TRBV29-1,TGCAGCGTTGACGGGTGGACAGGGGCAGCAGATACGCAGTATTTT,CSVDGWTGAADTQYF
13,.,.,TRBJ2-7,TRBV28,TGTGCCAGCACAGACAGGTCTTCCTACGAGCAGTACTTC,CASTDRSSYEQYF
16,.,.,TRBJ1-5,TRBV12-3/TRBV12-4,TGTGCCAGCACTCGTGAGGCCAGCGGGAGCAATCAGCCCCAGCATTTT,CASTREASGSNQPQHF
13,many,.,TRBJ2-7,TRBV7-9,TGTGCCAGCAGCTTCATATACGGAAGCGAGCAGTACTTC,CASSFIYGSEQYF
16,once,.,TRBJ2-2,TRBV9,TGTGCCAGCAGCGTAGGCGGGGCCTTAAACACCGGGGAGCTGTTTTTT,CASSVGGALNTGELFF
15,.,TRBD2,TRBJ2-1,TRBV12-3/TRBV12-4,TGTGCCAGCAGCCGACGAAGCGGGAGCTGGCATGAGCAGTTCTTC,CASSRRSGSWHEQFF
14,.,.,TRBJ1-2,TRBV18,TGTGCCAGCTCACCAGATGGGGGGCGCGATGGCTACACCTTC,CASSPDGGRDGYTF
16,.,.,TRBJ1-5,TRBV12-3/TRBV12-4,TGTGCCAGCAGTTTATGGGCAGGGTCGGGGAATCAGCCCCAGCATTTT,CASSLWAGSGNQPQHF
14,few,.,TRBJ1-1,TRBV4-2,TGTGCCAGCAGCCAGGGACCTATGGAAACTGAAGCTTTCTTT,CASSQGPMETEAFF
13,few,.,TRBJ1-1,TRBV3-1,TGTGCCAGCAGCTATCGACAGAACACTGAAGCTTTCTTT,CASSYRQNTEAFF
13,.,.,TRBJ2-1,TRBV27,TGTGCCAGCAGTTTGATAGCTTACAATGAGCAGTTCTTC,CASSLIAYNEQFF
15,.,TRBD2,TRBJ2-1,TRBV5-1,TGCGCCAGCAGCACGGGACTAGCTGAAGACAATGAGCAGTTCTTC,CASSTGLAEDNEQFF
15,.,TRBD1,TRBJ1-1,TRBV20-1,TGCAGTGCTCGGGACAGAACCCATCAGAACACTGAAGCTTTCTTT,CSARDRTHQNTEAFF
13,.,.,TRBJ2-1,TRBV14,TGTGCCAGCAGCCACCTCACTAGGGATGAGCAGTTCTTC,CASSHLTRDEQFF
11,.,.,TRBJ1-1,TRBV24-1,TGTGCCACCCACTGGAGGGGACAAGCTTTCTTT,CATHWRGQAFF
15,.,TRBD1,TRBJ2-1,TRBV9,TGTGCCAGCAGCCCTGGGACAGCCGGGGACAATGAGCAGTTCTTC,CASSPGTAGDNEQFF
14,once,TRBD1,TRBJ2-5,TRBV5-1,TGCGCCAGCGGTGGACAGGGTGTCGCGGAGACCCAGTACTTC,CASGGQGVAETQYF
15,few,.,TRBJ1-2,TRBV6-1,TGTGCCAGCAGTGAAATTCAGCGCAGGGGAGATGGCTACACCTTC,CASSEIQRRGDGYTF
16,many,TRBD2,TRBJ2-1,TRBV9,TGTGCCAGCAGCCCCCAAGAGCCGGGACTAGTCGGGGAGCAGTTCTTC,CASSPQEPGLVGEQFF
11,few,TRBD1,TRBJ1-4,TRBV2,TGTGCCAGCAGATGGGCAGGGGGTCTGTTTTTT,CASRWAGGLFF
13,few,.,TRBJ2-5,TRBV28,TGTGCCAGCAGCCTCAGGGTAACAGAGACCCAGTACTTC,CASSLRVTETQYF
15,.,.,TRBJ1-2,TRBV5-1,TGCGCCAGCAGCTTGGGCCCTACAGGTCACTATGGCTACACCTTC,CASSLGPTGHYGYTF
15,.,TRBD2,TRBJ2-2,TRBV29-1,TGCAGCGTTGAAATGCTAGCGGGGAACACCGGGGAGCTGTTTTTT,CSVEMLAGNTGELFF
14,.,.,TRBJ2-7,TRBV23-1,TGCGCCAGCAGTCAGCCTCCCTTTTCCTACGAGCAGTACTTC,CASSQPPFSYEQYF
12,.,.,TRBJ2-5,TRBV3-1,TGTGCCAGCAGCCAACTAAAAGAGACCCAGTACTTC,CASSQLKETQYF
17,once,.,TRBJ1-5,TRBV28,TGTGCCAGCAGTTTATACTACGGTGATAGTGGCAATCAGCCCCAGCATTTT,CASSLYYGDSGNQPQHF
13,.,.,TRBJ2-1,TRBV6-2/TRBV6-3,TGTGCCACCGCAGGGGGGGTCTACAATGAGCAGTTCTTC,CATAGGVYNEQFF
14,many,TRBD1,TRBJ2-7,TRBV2,TGTGCCAGCAGTACCCAGGGGGCCTCCTACGAGCAGTACTTC,CASSTQGASYEQYF
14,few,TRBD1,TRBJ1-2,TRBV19,TGTGCCAGTAGTGCCCAGGGACAGTCCTATGGCTACACCTTC,CASSAQGQSYGYTF
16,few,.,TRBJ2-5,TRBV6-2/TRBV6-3,TGTGCCAGCAGTTACTCGCACAGGGTCCAGCAAGAGACCCAGTACTTC,CASSYSHRVQQETQYF
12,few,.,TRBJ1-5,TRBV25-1,TGTGCCAGCAGTGACGGCAATCAGCCCCAGCATTTT,CASSDGNQPQHF
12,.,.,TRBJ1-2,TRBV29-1,TGCAGCGTTGAAACAGGAAACTATGGCTACACCTTC,CSVETGNYGYTF
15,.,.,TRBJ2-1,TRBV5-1,TGCGCCAGCAGCTTGGGCGGGGACACCTACAATGAGCAGTTCTTC,CASSLGGDTYNEQFF
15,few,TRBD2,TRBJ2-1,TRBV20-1,TGCAGTGCTAGTTGGGCGGGGACTACCTACAATGAGCAGTTCTTC,CSASWAGTTYNEQFF
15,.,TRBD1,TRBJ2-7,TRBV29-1,TGCAGCGGGAAGAAAGGGACAGGGACCCTTTACGAGCAGTACTTC,CSGKKGTGTLYEQYF
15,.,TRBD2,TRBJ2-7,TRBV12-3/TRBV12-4,TGTGCCAGCAGTTTAGTTCCTAGCGGGGGCTACGAGCAGTACTTC,CASSLVPSGGYEQYF
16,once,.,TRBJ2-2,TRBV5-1,TGCGCCAGCAGCCAGACTAGGAGCCCATGGACCGGGGAGCTGTTTTTT,CASSQTRSPWTGELFF
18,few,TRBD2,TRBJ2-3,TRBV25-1,TGTGCCAGCAGTCCGCTGACAAGAGCGGGAGCGGGTTGGGATACGCAGTATTTT,CASSPLTRAGAGWDTQYF
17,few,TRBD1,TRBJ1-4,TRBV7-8,TGTGCCAGCAGCCCGGACAGGGGGCGTGCAACTAATGAAAAACTGTTTTTT,CASSPDRGRATNEKLFF
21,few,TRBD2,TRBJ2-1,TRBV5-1,TGCGCCAGCAGCTTGGGTGGTAGCGGGGGAAAACCCCTTAAAGCCTACAATGAGCAGTTCTTC,CASSLGGSGGKPLKAYNEQFF
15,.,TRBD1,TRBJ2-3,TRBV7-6,TGTGCCAGCAGCATGGGACAGGGGGCAAGGGATACGCAGTATTTT,CASSMGQGARDTQYF
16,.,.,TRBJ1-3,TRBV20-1,TGCAGTGCTAGCGTCGGAGGGGCCTACTCTGGAAACACCATATATTTT,CSASVGGAYSGNTIYF
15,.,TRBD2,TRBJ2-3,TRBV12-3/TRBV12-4,TGTGCCAGCAGTTTCTTTAGCGGGACCACAGATACGCAGTATTTT,CASSFFSGTTDTQYF
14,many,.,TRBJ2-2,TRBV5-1,TGCGCCAGCAGTATAGGGGAGACGACCGGGGAGCTGTTTTTT,CASSIGETTGELFF
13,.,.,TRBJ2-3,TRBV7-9,TGTGCCAGCAGCTTAGCCTCAGCGGATACGCAGTATTTT,CASSLASADTQYF
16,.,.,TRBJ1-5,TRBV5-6,TGTGCCAGCAGCTTTTCCCGGGGATACAGCAATCAGCCCCAGCATTTT,CASSFSRGYSNQPQHF
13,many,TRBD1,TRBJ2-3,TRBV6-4,TGTGCCAGCAGTGGGGACAGCCTTAATACGCAGTATTTT,CASSGDSLNTQYF
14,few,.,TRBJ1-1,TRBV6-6,TGTGCCAGCAGTTACGCATGGGATTACGCTGAAGCTTTCTTT,CASSYAWDYAEAFF